The clone carrying this T cell receptor beta chain is a singleton in its sample. These data originate in a study of blood T cell repertoires in COVID-19. Study background: Samples came from the United States, Italy and Spain, spanning acute and convalescent COVID-19. Nucleic acid was either cDNA or gDNA, and it came from T cells, B-cell-depleted T cells, or PBMCs.

CDR1 and CDR2 (germline): SGDLS, YYNGEE. The CDR3 is made up of 15 amino acids. V trimming: 0 bases; J trimming: 7 bases; junction bases outside the gene matches: 8. Original handling: Researchers report that nucleated cell counts were estimated from reference gene primer amplification. Only in-frame clones appear in the TCRdb table, and some are missing; sequencing was by immunoSEQ multiplex PCR. V, J and clone size were drawn from that table, and D and trimming were deduced from the DNA. The sample carries approximately 200,000 clones, 75% to 90% recorded once. Sequenced sample: peripheral blood. This chain links TRBV9 with TRBJ2-7; 9 nucleotides match TRBD2. This TCR was sampled from a human donor in a cohort sampled during active COVID-19. CDR3 region: CASSVAISGSGEQYF. The DNA for the CDR3 is TGTGCCAGCAGCGTAGCGATTAGCGGGAGTGGAGAGCAGTACTTC. The full variable domain, rest sourced from reference TRBV9 and TRBJ2-7, is DSGVTQTPKHLITATGQRVTLRCSPRSGDLSVYWYQQSLDQGLQFLIQYYNGEERAKGNILERFSAQQFPDLHSELNLSSLELGDSALYFCASSVAISGSGEQYFGPGTRLTVT.